This T cell receptor beta chain was captured in a study of technical replicates of blood from a handful of donors. TCRdb's copy holds only in-frame clones and misses some; the assay was immunoSEQ multiplex PCR. The sample includes about 74,000 clones, around nine tenths seen only once; the top ten take 0.41%. This CDR3 comprises 16 residues. With V trimmed by 0 bases and J by 3 bases, 8 bases remained unmatched. Germline values: CDR1 MNHEY, CDR2 SVGAGI. Specimen: T cells isolated from PBMCs. The receptor comes from a human donor in good health. The chain joins TRBV6-5 to TRBJ2-7; 7 positions match TRBD1. The CDR3 reads CASSYSIGTVYYEQYF. The CDR3 region has the DNA TGTGCCAGCAGTTACTCGATCGGGACAGTGTACTACGAGCAGTACTTC.